The 21 T cell receptor beta chains below all came from one sample that was sequenced in a study of CDR3 diversity in severe acne. One entry per CDR3 protein results from TCRdb running MiXCR on the PCR reads. The data show over 85,000 distinct CDR3 sequences, approximately 47% seen once. The material sequenced was blood. The receptors derive from a male donor with acne.

The V gene is TRBV29-1, the J gene TRBJ2-3, with a tentative D call TRBD1 (6 bases). CDR1 and CDR2 (germline): SQVTM, ANQGSEA. Trimming pared 1 base from V and 2 bases from J, leaving 19 bases between. The CDR3 consists of 17 residues. CDR3 loop: CSVEGGTPEADTDTQYF. CDR3 in DNA: TGCAGCGTTGAAGGAGGGACACCAGAAGCAGACACAGATACGCAGTATTTT.

By frequency in the sample, this clonotype is medium-sized. J is TRBJ2-5 and V is TRBV20-1; the D gene is possibly TRBD2 (7 bases). The CDR3 length is 12 residues. V shed 2 bases and J shed 5 bases, with 9 bases lying between them. Germline assignment: CDR1 DFQATT and CDR2 SNEGSKA (reference sequence). The CDR3 loop reads CSARKGGETQYF. In nucleotides, the CDR3 is TGCAGTGCTAGAAAGGGGGGGGAGACCCAGTACTTC.

There are many counts of this clonotype. The rearrangement uses TRBV29-1 and TRBJ2-2; D is unresolved. Trimming left V 4 bases short and J 0 bases short, with 6 bases between. Germline CDR1 is SQVTM and CDR2 is ANQGSEA. CDR3 length: 13 residues. CDR3 DNA sequence: TGCAGCGTTGGCAGGTCGAACACCGGGGAGCTGTTTTTT. Residues: CSVGRSNTGELFF.

As regards this clonotype: It is unclear where the CDR3 begins or ends on the DNA, so no DNA is shown, and the CDR3 is as TCRdb lists it. The chain carries TRBV7-8 and TRBJ2-2. The CDR3 sequence runs 21 residues, both termini included. Per germline, CDR1 SGHVS and CDR2 FQNEAQ. The CDR3 region is CASSLVFGVAGYEQYFGELFF.

Only a few counts were recorded for this clonotype. The genes are TRBV20-1 and TRBJ1-3; D ambiguous. From germline, CDR1 is DFQATT and CDR2 SNEGSKA (reference sequence). The V end was cut by 0 bases, the J end by 3 bases, with 15 bases between. This CDR3 is built from 16 residues. For the CDR3, the DNA is TGCAGTGCTAGAGATGTTAGGGTAACGCATGGAAACACCATATATTTT. Amino acids: CSARDVRVTHGNTIYF.

The chain links TRBV12-3 or TRBV12-4 to TRBJ2-5; D gene uncertain. Trimming left V 2 bases short and J 5 bases short, with 9 bases between. There are 13 residues in the CDR3. This CDR3 is CASSLPARETQYF. DNA for the CDR3: TGTGCCAGCAGTTTACCAGCTCGCGAGACCCAGTACTTC.

This sequence joins TRBV24-1 and TRBJ2-7; tentatively, D is TRBD1 (6 bases). V was cut by 12 bases and J by 3 bases, with 11 bases left in between. The CDR3 consists of 11 residues. CDR1 is KGHDR, CDR2 SFDVKD, per germline. The DNA of the CDR3 is TGTGCCCCAGCGGACAGCTACGAGCAGTACTTC. Its protein product is CAPADSYEQYF.

V gene TRBV7-6 combines with J gene TRBJ2-7; 9 bases align to TRBD1. This CDR3 contains 15 residues. CDR1 and CDR2 from the germline V gene are SGHVS and FNYEAQ. After removal of 4 bases from V and 2 bases from J, the junction contained 6 bases not matched to a gene. In nucleotides, the CDR3 is TGTGCCAGCAGCTACAACCGGGACAGGGCCTACGAGCAGTACTTC. This codes for CASSYNRDRAYEQYF.

This clonotype was seen at least ten times. Here the CDR3 DNA reads TGTGCCAGTACTTCTTGGGACAGGTATGAGCAGTTCTTC. Its translation is CASTSWDRYEQFF. The chain has TRBV19 and TRBJ2-1; 8 bases map to TRBD1. This CDR3 has 13 residues. Germline CDR1 reads LNHDA; CDR2 reads SQIVND (reference sequence). With V trimmed by 7 bases and J by 8 bases, 7 bases remained unmatched.

Note on this clonotype: A much larger clone lies one base from this, so it may be a read error. The V and J genes are TRBV6-4 and TRBJ2-6; D is possibly TRBD1 (5 bases). In germline, CDR1 is MRHNA, CDR2 SNTAGT. The CDR3 totals 14 residues. CDR3 protein: CASALLSGANVPTF. Written as DNA, the CDR3 is TGTGCCAGCGCACTACTCTCTGGGGCCAACGTCCCGACTTTC.

This clonotype was picked up a small number of times. This may stem from a read error, because a much larger clone lies one nucleotide away. The V gene is TRBV12-3 or TRBV12-4, the J gene TRBJ2-3; D is undetermined. The V end was cut by 6 bases, the J end by 2 bases, with 12 bases between. This CDR3 contains 14 residues. CDR3 in DNA: TGTGCCAGCAGCTACGTGCCATCCACAGATACGCAGTATTTT. Amino acids: CASSYVPSTDTQYF.

As concerns this clonotype: This could be a read error, since a much larger clone is one nucleotide away. The V gene is TRBV2, the J gene TRBJ2-7; perhaps TRBD1 as D (6 bases). This CDR3 spans 16 amino acids. Germline assignment: CDR1 SNHLY and CDR2 FYNNEI. DNA of the CDR3: TGTGCCAGCAGTGCCCCAATGGGGGACACGACCTACGAGCAGCACTTC. Translation: CASSAPMGDTTYEQHF.

The chain is built from TRBV20-1 and TRBJ2-7; perhaps D is TRBD1 or TRBD2 (7 bases each). V lost 0 bases to trimming and J lost 2 bases, with 14 bases between them. In germline, CDR1 is DFQATT, CDR2 SNEGSKA (reference sequence). The CDR3 length is 15 residues. The CDR3 DNA reads TGCAGTGCTAGAGAAGCAGGGGGGAGGGCCTACGAGCAGTACTTC. It translates to CSAREAGGRAYEQYF.

The table lists this clonotype with many counts. J is TRBJ1-5 and V is TRBV27; tentatively, D is TRBD1 (5 bases). CDR1 and CDR2 (germline): MNHEY, SMNVEV (reference sequence). CDR3 length equals 15 residues. With 2 bases removed from V and 6 bases from J, the gap between germline ends came to 14 bases. The CDR3 coding sequence is TGTGCCAGCAGTTTAGATCCAGGGACGGGTCAGCCCCAGCATTTT. Translated: CASSLDPGTGQPQHF.

The chain employs TRBV7-2 and TRBJ2-7, with 9 positions matching TRBD1. The CDR3 sequence is 15 residues long. CDR1 and CDR2 from the germline V gene are SGHTA and FQGNSA. V shed 5 bases, J shed 0 bases, and the junction held 5 bases outside the gene matches. DNA of the CDR3: TGTGCCAGCAGCATCGACAGGGGGAGCTCCTACGAGCAGTACTTC. Amino acids: CASSIDRGSSYEQYF.

This clonotype was recorded a few times. The V call is TRBV10-2, the J call TRBJ1-1; D not certain. The CDR3 is made up of 14 amino acids. The germline V and J ends were trimmed by 6 bases and 1 base, with 12 bases remaining between them. CDR1 is WSHSY and CDR2 is SAAADI in the germline V gene. The CDR3 reads CASRDRAANTEAFF. DNA of the CDR3: TGCGCCAGCAGGGACCGAGCCGCGAACACTGAAGCTTTCTTT.

As to this clonotype: Because it lacks the conserved phenylalanine or tryptophan at the end, this CDR3 is likely a read error. This chain joins TRBV4-1 and TRBJ1-1; D is perhaps TRBD1 (6 bases). With 2 bases removed from V and 5 bases from J, the gap between germline ends came to 15 bases. Germline loops: CDR1 MGHRA, CDR2 YSYEKL. The CDR3 totals 15 residues. The CDR3 here is CASSQIGQGRTEAFL. CDR3 DNA: TGCGCCAGCAGCCAAATAGGGCAGGGGCGAACTGAAGCTTTCCTT.

This sequence joins TRBV2 and TRBJ1-4; D unclear. Per the germline V gene, CDR1 is SNHLY and CDR2 is FYNNEI. V lost 6 bases to trimming and J lost 0 bases, with 11 bases between them. This CDR3 contains 15 residues. The CDR3 sequence is CASRPRLATNEKLFF. The CDR3 nucleotides read TGTGCCAGCAGACCCCGGCTTGCAACTAATGAAAAACTGTTTTTT.

This clonotype appeared once. The chain uses TRBV29-1 and TRBJ2-7; 9 bases are shared with TRBD1. The CDR3 loop spans 14 amino acids. Germline CDR1 reads SQVTM; CDR2 reads ANQGSEA. V lost 1 base, J lost 4 bases, and 5 bases stayed unmatched. DNA of the CDR3: TGCAGCGTTGAAGGCAGGACAGGGGTATACGAGCAGTACTTC. Translated: CSVEGRTGVYEQYF.

In its sample, this clonotype was seen many times. The chain employs TRBV24-1 and TRBJ2-5; D is ambiguous. CDR3 length: 15 amino acids. Between the trimmed V and J ends, which lost 4 bases and 4 bases, there was a span of 15 bases. Germline loops: CDR1 KGHDR, CDR2 SFDVKD. CDR3 sequence reads: CATSDRNTRGETQYF. The CDR3 DNA follows: TGTGCCACCAGTGACAGGAACACCCGTGGAGAGACCCAGTACTTC.

The V call is TRBV2, the J call TRBJ1-5; 10 bases are a match to TRBD1. The germline V gene encodes CDR1 SNHLY and CDR2 FYNNEI. The CDR3 length is 14 residues. With V trimmed by 5 bases and J by 7 bases, 5 bases remained unmatched. In DNA, the CDR3 is TGTGCCAGCAGTCTGGACAGGGGGTCCCAGCCCCAGCATTTT. Protein sequence: CASSLDRGSQPQHF.